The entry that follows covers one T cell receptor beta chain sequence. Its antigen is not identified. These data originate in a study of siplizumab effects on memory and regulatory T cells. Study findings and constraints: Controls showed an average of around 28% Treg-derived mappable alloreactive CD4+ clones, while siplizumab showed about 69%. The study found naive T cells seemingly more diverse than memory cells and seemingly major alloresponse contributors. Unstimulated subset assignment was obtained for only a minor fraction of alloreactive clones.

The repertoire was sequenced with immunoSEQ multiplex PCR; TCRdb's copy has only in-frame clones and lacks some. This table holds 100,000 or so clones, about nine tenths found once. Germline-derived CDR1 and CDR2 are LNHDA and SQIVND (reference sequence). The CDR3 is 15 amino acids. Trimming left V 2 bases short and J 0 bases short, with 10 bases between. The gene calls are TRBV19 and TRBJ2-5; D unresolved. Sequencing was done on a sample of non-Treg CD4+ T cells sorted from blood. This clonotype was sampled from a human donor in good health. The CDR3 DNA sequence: TGTGCCAGTAGTATATCCCCCAGGAACCAAGAGACCCAGTACTTC. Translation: CASSISPRNQETQYF.